This TCR beta chain was found in a study of T cell repertoires in cytomegalovirus infection (dated by TCRdb to the late 2010s). For context, the study as a whole: Peptide stimulations targeted recently identified HLA-C-restricted CMV epitopes, whose presentation resists viral immunomodulation, together with well-studied HLA-B-restricted epitopes. Donor HLA type was relevant to the analysis, as public TCR beta signatures indicated carriage of CMV infection together with the matching HLA type.

The CDR3 starts with the cysteine, ends with the phenylalanine, and has 14 residues. Just the 42-base CDR3 DNA is kept, in frame starting at base 1. The CDR1 and CDR2 encoded by the germline V gene (reference sequence) are DFQATT and SNEGSKA. The germline ends are 12 bases apart after V is trimmed by 0 bases and J by 4 bases. The sample's treatment or condition label, in plain terms: in vitro stimulation with specific CMV peptide epitopes to enrich CMV-specific T cells. TCRdb shows the sequencer as Illumina HiSeq 1500. TCRdb handled the public reads itself, with Q25 trimming in fastp and clone calling in MiXCR, and kept productive beta chains. Entries are consolidated by CDR3 protein sequence, retaining the most common genes and DNA. The sample records about 830,000 distinct CDR3 sequences, over 25% of which are singletons. The top ten clonotypes cover over 10% of the sample. Worth noting for this clonotype: The antigen it recognizes is unknown. Qualities for individual bases were not recorded, and no much larger clone is one base off.

The investigation overall reported the following: Cumulative frequency of public TCR beta family members discriminated carriers of CMV infection plus the relevant HLA type in this cohort and an independent approximately 340-donor cohort. In the ex vivo response, HLA-C-restricted CMV-specific TCR beta clonotypes were dominant, and in two of eight donors the single most frequent clonotype came from this HLA-C-restricted group.

The TCR was taken from a human donor in good health (CMV status not recorded). Some clones in this sample may be carry-over from other donors' samples. The material sequenced was cultured CD8+ T cells from PBMCs, taken from culture after CMV antigen stimulation. The rearrangement joined TRBV20-1 to TRBJ1-2; the D gene cannot be resolved reliably. In nucleotides, the sequence is TGCAGTGCTAGAGATCATTCAGTGAGCTATGGCTACACCTTC. It translates as CSARDHSVSYGYTF.